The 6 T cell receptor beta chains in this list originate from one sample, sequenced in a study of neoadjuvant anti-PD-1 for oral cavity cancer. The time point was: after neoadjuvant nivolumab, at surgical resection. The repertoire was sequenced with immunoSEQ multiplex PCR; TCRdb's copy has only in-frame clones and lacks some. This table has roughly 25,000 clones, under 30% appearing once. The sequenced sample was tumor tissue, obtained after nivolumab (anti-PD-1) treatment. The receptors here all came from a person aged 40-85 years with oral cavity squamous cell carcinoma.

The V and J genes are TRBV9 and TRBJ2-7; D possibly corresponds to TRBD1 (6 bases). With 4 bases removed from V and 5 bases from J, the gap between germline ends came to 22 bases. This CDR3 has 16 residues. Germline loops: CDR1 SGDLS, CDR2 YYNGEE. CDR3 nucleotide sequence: TGTGCCAGCAGCCAAGATCTCCTAACAGGGTTGGACGAGCAGTACTTC. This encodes CASSQDLLTGLDEQYF.

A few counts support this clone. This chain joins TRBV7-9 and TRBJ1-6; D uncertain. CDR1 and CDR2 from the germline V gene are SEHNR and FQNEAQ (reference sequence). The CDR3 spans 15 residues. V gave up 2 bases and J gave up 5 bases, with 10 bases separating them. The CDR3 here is CASSLLQTNNSPLHF. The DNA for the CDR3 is TGTGCCAGCAGCTTATTACAGACCAATAATTCACCCCTCCACTTT. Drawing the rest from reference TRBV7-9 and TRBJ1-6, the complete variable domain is DTGVSQNPRHKITKRGQNVTFRCDPISEHNRLYWYRQTLGQGPEFLTYFQNEAQLEKSRLLSDRFSAERPKGSFSTLEIQRTEQGDSAMYLCASSLLQTNNSPLHFGNGTRLTVT.

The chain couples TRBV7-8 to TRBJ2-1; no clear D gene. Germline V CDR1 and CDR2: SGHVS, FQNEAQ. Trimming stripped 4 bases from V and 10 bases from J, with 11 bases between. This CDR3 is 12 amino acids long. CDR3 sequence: CASSSRSSEQFF. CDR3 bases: TGTGCCAGCAGCTCCCGGTCGTCGGAGCAGTTCTTC.

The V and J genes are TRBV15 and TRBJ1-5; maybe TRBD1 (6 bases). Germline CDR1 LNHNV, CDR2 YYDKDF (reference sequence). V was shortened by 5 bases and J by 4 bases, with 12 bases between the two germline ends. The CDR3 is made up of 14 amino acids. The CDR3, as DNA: TGTGCCACCAGCCCGGGACACACTAATCAGCCCCAGCATTTT. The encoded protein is CATSPGHTNQPQHF.

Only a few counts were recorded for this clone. CDR3 nucleotide sequence: TGTGCCAGCAGTCTGGCGGGACTCTACAATGAGCAGTTCTTC. Protein product: CASSLAGLYNEQFF. V gene TRBV2 combines with J gene TRBJ2-1, with D tentatively TRBD2 (6 bases). Trimming shortened V by 5 bases and J by 3 bases, and 11 bases separated the two germline ends. Looked up from germline, CDR1 is SNHLY and CDR2 is FYNNEI. The CDR3 length is 14 residues.

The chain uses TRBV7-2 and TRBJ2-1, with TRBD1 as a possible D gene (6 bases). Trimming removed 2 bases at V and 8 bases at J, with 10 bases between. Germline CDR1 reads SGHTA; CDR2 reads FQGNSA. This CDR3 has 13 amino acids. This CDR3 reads CASSLNRADEQFF. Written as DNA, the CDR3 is TGTGCCAGCAGCTTAAACAGGGCCGATGAGCAGTTCTTC.